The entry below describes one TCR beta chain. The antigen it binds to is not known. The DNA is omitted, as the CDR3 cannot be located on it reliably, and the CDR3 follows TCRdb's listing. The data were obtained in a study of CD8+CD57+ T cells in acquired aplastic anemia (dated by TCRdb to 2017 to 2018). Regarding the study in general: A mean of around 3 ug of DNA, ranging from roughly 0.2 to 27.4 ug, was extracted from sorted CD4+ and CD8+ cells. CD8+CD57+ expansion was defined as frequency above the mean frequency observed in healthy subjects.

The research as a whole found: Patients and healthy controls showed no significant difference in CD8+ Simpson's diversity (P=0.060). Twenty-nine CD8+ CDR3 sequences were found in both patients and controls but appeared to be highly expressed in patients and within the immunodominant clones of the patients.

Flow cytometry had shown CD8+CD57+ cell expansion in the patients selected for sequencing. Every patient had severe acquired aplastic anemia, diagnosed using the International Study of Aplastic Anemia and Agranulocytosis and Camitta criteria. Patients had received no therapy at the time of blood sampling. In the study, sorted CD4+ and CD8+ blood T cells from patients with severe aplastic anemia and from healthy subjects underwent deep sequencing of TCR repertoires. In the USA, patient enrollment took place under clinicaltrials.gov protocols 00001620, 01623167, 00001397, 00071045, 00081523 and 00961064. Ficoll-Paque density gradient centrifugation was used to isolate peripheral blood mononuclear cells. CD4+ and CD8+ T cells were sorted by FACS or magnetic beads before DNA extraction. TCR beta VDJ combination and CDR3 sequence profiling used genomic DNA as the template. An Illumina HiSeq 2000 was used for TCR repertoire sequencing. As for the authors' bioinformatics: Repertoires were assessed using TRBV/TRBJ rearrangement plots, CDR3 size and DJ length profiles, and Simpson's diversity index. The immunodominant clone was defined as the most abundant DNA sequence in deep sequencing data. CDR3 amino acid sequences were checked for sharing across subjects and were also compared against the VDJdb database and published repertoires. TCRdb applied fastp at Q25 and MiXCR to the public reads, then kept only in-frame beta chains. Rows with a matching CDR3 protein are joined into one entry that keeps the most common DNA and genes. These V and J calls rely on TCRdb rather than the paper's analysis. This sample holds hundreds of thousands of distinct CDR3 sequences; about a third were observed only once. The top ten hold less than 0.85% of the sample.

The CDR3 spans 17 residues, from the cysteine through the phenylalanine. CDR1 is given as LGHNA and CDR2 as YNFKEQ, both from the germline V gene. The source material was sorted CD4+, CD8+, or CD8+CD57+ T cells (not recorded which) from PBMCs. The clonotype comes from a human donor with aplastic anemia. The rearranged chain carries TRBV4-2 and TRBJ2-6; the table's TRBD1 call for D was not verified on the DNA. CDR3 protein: CASSPGTGVPGANVLTF.